This entry lists 16 T cell receptor beta chains sequenced from one sample in a study of blood T cells in healthy people across ages. Together with a sample-barcoded 5' primer, a J-beta primer mix was included in a second PCR lasting roughly 6 to 12 cycles. TCRdb passed the 5' RACE reads through MiXCR, listing each CDR3 protein once. The sample has about 620,000 distinct CDR3 sequences; roughly 21% are singletons. The sample comprised blood. The receptors were sampled from a man aged 70-80 years in good health.

This sequence joins TRBV20-1 and TRBJ2-5, with D maybe TRBD1 (5 bases). Germline V CDR1 and CDR2: DFQATT, SNEGSKA (reference sequence). The V end lost 0 bases, the J end lost 5 bases, and 16 bases lay between the germline ends. The CDR3 covers 15 residues. The CDR3 loop is CSARDQARVGETQYF. CDR3 DNA: TGCAGTGCTAGAGATCAGGCCAGGGTAGGGGAGACCCAGTACTTC.

V usage is TRBV5-1 and J usage is TRBJ2-2; D gene unclear. V was clipped by 0 bases and J by 13 bases, with 10 bases between them. Germline V gene data show CDR1 as SGHRS and CDR2 as YFSETQ. The CDR3 runs to 12 residues. Written as DNA, the CDR3 is TGCGCCAGCAGCTTGGAGAAGGGATGGCTGTTTTTT. Translating it yields CASSLEKGWLFF.

This clonotype was seen more than once but under ten times. The germline gene is not matched at one end of the junction; a read error may be the cause. This chain links TRBV19 with TRBJ2-7, with 9 nucleotides matching TRBD1. This CDR3 is built from 14 residues. Germline-derived CDR1 and CDR2 are LNHDA and SQIVND (reference sequence). The CDR3 loop is CGSSRTGVPNEQYF. The DNA of the CDR3 is TGTGGCAGTAGTAGGACAGGGGTTCCAAACGAGCAGTACTTC.

V and J are TRBV7-9 and TRBJ1-2, with a tentative D call TRBD1 (6 bases). V gave up 4 bases and J gave up 6 bases, with 6 bases separating them. The CDR3 is 11 amino acids. Germline V gene data show CDR1 as SEHNR and CDR2 as FQNEAQ (reference sequence). The CDR3 DNA is TGTGCCAGCAGCTACAGGGATGGCTACACCTTC. Amino acids: CASSYRDGYTF.

This clonotype has ten or more counts. This chain joins TRBV2 and TRBJ2-1, with 7 nucleotides matching TRBD1. J lost 5 bases, V lost 6 bases, and 4 bases had no gene match. From germline, CDR1 is SNHLY and CDR2 FYNNEI. This CDR3 region has 13 residues. The CDR3 region is CASRRDRNNEQFF. The CDR3 DNA reads TGTGCCAGCAGAAGGGACAGAAACAATGAGCAGTTCTTC.

The genes are TRBV28 and TRBJ1-5; 10 positions match TRBD1. The CDR3 loop spans 16 amino acids. The V gene's germline CDR1 is MDHEN and CDR2 SYDVKM. The V gene end was trimmed by 5 bases and the J gene end by 2 bases; junction bases not matched to a gene: 6. The CDR3 region has the DNA TGTGCCAGCAGTCCGACAGGGGGCAATGGCAATCAGCCCCAGCATTTT. Protein: CASSPTGGNGNQPQHF. Variable domain in full (rest from reference TRBV28 and TRBJ1-5): DVKVTQSSRYLVKRTGEKVFLECVQDMDHENMFWYRQDPGLGLRLIYFSYDVKMKEKGDIPEGYSVSREKKERFSLILESASTNQTSMYLCASSPTGGNGNQPQHFGDGTRLSIL.

The V and J genes are TRBV12-3 or TRBV12-4 and TRBJ2-5, with TRBD2 identical over 8 bases. The V gene end was trimmed by 2 bases and the J gene end by 0 bases; junction bases not matched to a gene: 2. The CDR3 runs 15 residues. CDR3 residues: CASSLIAGHQETQYF. CDR3 coding DNA: TGTGCCAGCAGTTTAATAGCGGGACACCAAGAGACCCAGTACTTC.

A few counts support this clonotype. J is TRBJ2-7 and V is TRBV3-1; tentatively, D is TRBD1 (6 bases). V was pared by 0 bases and J by 9 bases, with 12 bases between. CDR1 is LGHDT, CDR2 YNNKEL, per germline (reference sequence). The CDR3 has 13 amino acids. Written as DNA, the CDR3 is TGTGCCAGCAGCCAAGATTCAGGGGCGACGCAGTACTTC. This sequence encodes CASSQDSGATQYF.

The chain links TRBV2 to TRBJ2-5, with 11 bases aligning to TRBD2. Germline CDR1 is SNHLY and CDR2 is FYNNEI. J lost 7 bases, V lost 8 bases, and 15 bases had no gene match. CDR3 length equals 16 residues. Here the CDR3 reads CASGKQTSGISGTQYF. CDR3 bases: TGTGCCAGCGGGAAACAGACTAGCGGGATATCAGGGACCCAGTACTTC.

The chain links TRBV7-8 to TRBJ1-4; 10 bases agree with TRBD1. The CDR3 is 16 residues long. CDR1 SGHVS and CDR2 FQNEAQ come from the germline V gene. The J segment lost 6 bases and the V segment lost 4 bases, leaving 8 bases of the junction unmatched. The CDR3 loop reads CASSSQTGGIYEKLFF. In DNA form, the CDR3 reads TGTGCCAGCAGCTCCCAGACAGGGGGCATTTATGAAAAACTGTTTTTT.

This clonotype was counted many times. The CDR3 coding sequence is TGTGCCATCAGTGCAGGGACAGGGTCCCTTAATCAGCCCCAGCATTTT. It translates to CAISAGTGSLNQPQHF. This rearrangement joins TRBV10-3 to TRBJ1-5; 9 positions match TRBD1. The CDR3 sequence is 16 residues long. From germline, CDR1 is ENHRY and CDR2 SYGVKD. The junction had 8 bases not matched to a gene; V was cut back by 4 bases and J by 4 bases.

This sequence joins TRBV29-1 and TRBJ2-1; D is uncertain. Germline V gene data show CDR1 as SQVTM and CDR2 as ANQGSEA. Deletions cut 4 bases from V and 5 bases from J, with 6 bases between. CDR3 length: 11 amino acids. CDR3 in amino acids: CSVVRNNEQFF. The CDR3 nucleotides read TGCAGCGTTGTACGAAACAATGAGCAGTTCTTC.

The chain carries TRBV7-9 and TRBJ2-3; the D gene is possibly TRBD2 (6 bases). The CDR3 is 16 amino acids. Germline CDR1 and CDR2: SEHNR and FQNEAQ (reference sequence). V was clipped by 3 bases and J by 1 base, with 14 bases between them. The DNA for the CDR3 is TGTGCCAGCAGCTTTAGCGGCGGCCACGGCACAGATACGCAGTATTTT. It translates to CASSFSGGHGTDTQYF. Together with reference TRBV7-9 and TRBJ2-3, the CDR3 gives the full variable domain: DTGVSQNPRHKITKRGQNVTFRCDPISEHNRLYWYRQTLGQGPEFLTYFQNEAQLEKSRLLSDRFSAERPKGSFSTLEIQRTEQGDSAMYLCASSFSGGHGTDTQYFGPGTRLTVL.

Only a few counts were recorded for this clonotype. This rearrangement joins TRBV12-3 or TRBV12-4 to TRBJ2-2, with 14 bases that match TRBD2. V shed 5 bases, J shed 4 bases, and the junction held 3 bases outside the gene matches. The CDR3 consists of 16 residues. DNA for the CDR3: TGTGCCAGCAGTCCCGGGACTAGCGGGAGCACCGGGGAGCTGTTTTTT. It translates to CASSPGTSGSTGELFF.

A few counts support this clonotype. The junction differs from germline at one of its ends, possibly a read error. The chain has TRBV5-4 and TRBJ2-1; 9 bases map to TRBD2. Germline V gives CDR1 SGHNT, CDR2 YYREEE (reference sequence). This CDR3 is built from 16 residues. CDR3 nucleotide sequence: TGTGCCAGCAGTTTGGATAGCGGGAGTATGCACAATGAGCAGTTCTTC. This gives the protein CASSLDSGSMHNEQFF.

A few counts support this clonotype. The genes are TRBV20-1 and TRBJ1-1, with D maybe TRBD1 (5 bases). Germline V gives CDR1 DFQATT, CDR2 SNEGSKA (reference sequence). Trimming removed 0 bases from V and 2 bases from J, with 13 bases in between. The CDR3 totals 15 residues. This chain's CDR3 is CSARDFKGRNTEAFF. The CDR3 DNA is TGCAGTGCTAGAGATTTTAAGGGACGCAACACTGAAGCTTTCTTT.